The 18 T cell receptor beta chains presented below share a single source sample, sequenced in a study of coeliac disease. Sequencing was performed with immunoSEQ multiplex PCR; in TCRdb, only in-frame clones are kept and a portion is missing. Of about 3,300 clones in the sample, more than 70% were seen once. Sequences were obtained from lymphocytes from the gut lamina propria. The receptor source for this set is a man older than 75 without celiac disease.

The genes are TRBV12-5 and TRBJ2-2; possibly TRBD2 for D (5 bases). This CDR3 is built from 14 residues. CDR1 and CDR2 from the germline V gene are LGHNT and FRNRAP. Trimming took 0 bases from V and 6 from J, leaving 8 bases between them. The DNA for the CDR3 is TGTGCTAGTGGTTTGGTAGAGGGTTCCGGGGAGCTGTTTTTT. Its protein product is CASGLVEGSGELFF. The complete variable domain, with remaining parts taken from reference TRBV12-5 and TRBJ2-2, reads DARVTQTPRHKVTEMGQEVTMRCQPILGHNTVFWYRQTMMQGLELLAYFRNRAPLDDSGMPKDRFSAEMPDATLATLKIQPSEPRDSAVYFCASGLVEGSGELFFGEGSRLTVL.

The chain combines TRBV2 with TRBJ1-6, with TRBD1 as a possible D gene (5 bases). This CDR3 has 14 amino acids. Per the germline V gene, CDR1 is SNHLY and CDR2 is FYNNEI. The V gene lost 4 bases and the J gene lost 6 bases, with 10 bases spanning the gap. CDR3 amino acids: CASSGDSLNSPLHF. In DNA form, the CDR3 reads TGTGCCAGCAGTGGCGACAGCCTTAATTCACCCCTCCACTTT.

This chain connects TRBV7-9 to TRBJ1-3, with D uncertain. V was trimmed by 5 bases and J by 2 bases, leaving 13 bases between them. The CDR3 sequence is 15 residues long. Germline CDR1 is SEHNR and CDR2 is FQNEAQ (reference sequence). The CDR3 loop reads CASSVDGMAGNTIYF. DNA of the CDR3: TGTGCCAGCAGCGTCGACGGGATGGCTGGAAACACCATATATTTT.

The gene calls are TRBV7-9 and TRBJ2-5, with 8 nucleotides matching TRBD1. This CDR3 is 15 amino acids long. The V gene's germline CDR1 is SEHNR and CDR2 FQNEAQ (reference sequence). V dropped 7 bases and J dropped 1; count of bases not matched to a gene: 8. CDR3 residues: CASTPMGTGQETQYF. The DNA of the CDR3 is TGTGCCAGCACCCCTATGGGGACAGGCCAAGAGACCCAGTACTTC. The whole variable domain, filled in from reference TRBV7-9 and TRBJ2-5, reads DTGVSQNPRHKITKRGQNVTFRCDPISEHNRLYWYRQTLGQGPEFLTYFQNEAQLEKSRLLSDRFSAERPKGSFSTLEIQRTEQGDSAMYLCASTPMGTGQETQYFGPGTRLLVL.

The chain joins TRBV30 to TRBJ2-7, with 8 nucleotides matching TRBD1. The V and J ends lost 1 base and 3 bases, in that order; junction bases with no gene match: 2. In germline, CDR1 is GTSNPN, CDR2 SVGIG (reference sequence). CDR3 length: 13 amino acids. This CDR3 reads CAWSGTGFYEQYF. CDR3 nucleotide sequence: TGTGCCTGGAGTGGGACAGGGTTCTACGAGCAGTACTTC.

The rearrangement links TRBV7-2 to TRBJ2-4, with TRBD1 as a possible D gene (6 bases). The CDR3 totals 17 residues. Germline V gene data show CDR1 as SGHTA and CDR2 as FQGNSA. V gave up 1 base and J gave up 0 bases, with 13 bases separating them. CDR3 amino acids: CASSLEGVPLAKNIQYF. The CDR3 coding sequence is TGTGCCAGCAGCTTAGAGGGGGTCCCGCTAGCCAAAAACATTCAGTACTTC. Full variable domain (rest looked up from reference TRBV7-2 and TRBJ2-4): GAGVSQSPSNKVTEKGKDVELRCDPISGHTALYWYRQSLGQGLEFLIYFQGNSAPDKSGLPSDRFSAERTGGSVSTLTIQRTQQEDSAVYLCASSLEGVPLAKNIQYFGAGTRLSVL.

The chain uses TRBV29-1 and TRBJ2-3, with 7 bases identical to TRBD2. The CDR3 consists of 15 residues. CDR1 and CDR2 from the germline V gene are SQVTM and ANQGSEA. Unmatched junction bases numbered 10, after V lost 4 bases and J lost 3 bases. CDR3 sequence reads: CSVGGGSIRTDTQYF. DNA for the CDR3: TGCAGCGTTGGGGGAGGGAGTATTAGGACAGATACGCAGTATTTT.

This sequence joins TRBV4-3 and TRBJ2-3, with D unclear. Trimming stripped 0 bases from V and 5 bases from J, with 12 bases between. The CDR3 loop spans 15 amino acids. Germline V gene lookup returns CDR1 LGHNA and CDR2 YSLEER. CDR3 loop: CASSQEPRPIDTQYF. CDR3 bases: TGCGCCAGCAGCCAAGAGCCTAGGCCTATAGATACGCAGTATTTT.

This clone was seen once. The chain combines TRBV5-4 with TRBJ1-1, with D perhaps TRBD1 (5 bases). Germline V lookup: CDR1 SGHNT, CDR2 YYREEE (reference sequence). Trimming removed 0 bases at V and 5 bases at J, with 11 bases between. This CDR3 region has 14 residues. Here the CDR3 reads CASSLGGVRTEAFF. In DNA form, the CDR3 reads TGTGCCAGCAGCTTGGGGGGGGTCAGGACTGAAGCTTTCTTT.

The V and J genes are TRBV28 and TRBJ2-7; 11 bases line up with TRBD1. Germline values: CDR1 MDHEN, CDR2 SYDVKM. After removal of 6 bases from V and 7 bases from J, the junction contained 11 bases not matched to a gene. CDR3 length: 15 residues. In DNA form, the CDR3 reads TGTGCCAGCAGCCTTGCGGGGGACAGGGGGTTGGAGCAGTACGTC. It codes for CASSLAGDRGLEQYV.

The genes are TRBV7-2 and TRBJ2-1; 10 positions agree with TRBD2. J lost 5 bases, V lost 5 bases, and 15 bases had no gene match. CDR3 length: 18 amino acids. Germline loops: CDR1 SGHTA, CDR2 FQGNSA. The CDR3 protein is CASSREGHGTSAHNEQFF. DNA of the CDR3: TGTGCCAGCAGCAGAGAGGGGCATGGGACTAGCGCCCACAATGAGCAGTTCTTC.

The chain has TRBV7-6 and TRBJ2-3; the D gene is possibly TRBD2 (6 bases). Germline assignment: CDR1 SGHVS and CDR2 FNYEAQ. The CDR3 is made up of 12 amino acids. V was pared by 4 bases and J by 8 bases, with 10 bases between. In nucleotides, the CDR3 is TGTGCCAGCAGCTCAAGGGGAGGTACGCAGTATTTT. It translates to CASSSRGGTQYF. The variable domain in full, completed from reference TRBV7-6 and TRBJ2-3, reads GAGVSQSPRYKVTKRGQDVALRCDPISGHVSLYWYRQALGQGPEFLTYFNYEAQQDKSGLPNDRFSAERPEGSISTLTIQRTEQRDSAMYRCASSSRGGTQYFGPGTRLTVL.

V gene TRBV19 combines with J gene TRBJ2-3; the D gene is possibly TRBD1 (6 bases). Germline assignment: CDR1 LNHDA and CDR2 SQIVND (reference sequence). The CDR3 is 14 amino acids. The V end lost 5 bases, the J end lost 3 bases, and 12 bases lay between the germline ends. CDR3 DNA sequence: TGTGCCAGTAGTCCCCACAGGGATACAGATACGCAGTATTTT. Translation: CASSPHRDTDTQYF.

With regard to this clone: One junction end does not reproduce the germline sequence, and a read error may be involved. The sample holds other DNA sequences that translate to the same CDR3. This sequence joins TRBV9 and TRBJ2-2, with TRBD2 as a possible D gene (5 bases). CDR3 size: 15 residues. Per germline, CDR1 SGDLS and CDR2 YYNGEE. DNA for the CDR3: TGTGCCAGCAGCGTCCGGCGGACGAACACCGGGGAGCTGTTTTTC. Protein: CASSVRRTNTGELFF.

J is TRBJ1-5 and V is TRBV7-2; TRBD1 aligns across 10 bases. The CDR3 totals 15 residues. V shed 1 base and J 7 bases; nucleotides not matched to a gene: 4. Germline assignment: CDR1 SGHTA and CDR2 FQGNSA. The CDR3 DNA is TGTGCCAGCAGCTTAGTAGGACAGGGGGGCCAGCCCCAGCATTTT. This codes for CASSLVGQGGQPQHF.

The chain employs TRBV5-6 and TRBJ2-3; D is undetermined. V lost 2 bases and J 3 bases, leaving 7 bases between the germline ends. CDR3 size: 13 residues. Germline V gives CDR1 SGHDT, CDR2 YYEEEE. CDR3 coding DNA: TGTGCCAGCAGCTTCTCGTTTACAGATACGCAGTATTTT. Protein sequence: CASSFSFTDTQYF.

V is TRBV2 and J is TRBJ2-1; 10 nucleotides align to TRBD2. Germline CDR1 SNHLY, CDR2 FYNNEI. J was trimmed by 4 bases and V by 7 bases; bases with no gene match: 4. The CDR3 loop spans 14 amino acids. CDR3 nucleotides: TGTGCCAGCAATCTAGCGGGAGTTTACAATGAGCAGTTCTTC. Amino acid sequence: CASNLAGVYNEQFF.

Worth noting for this clone: The junction differs from germline at one of its ends, possibly a read error. The chain uses TRBV6-1 and TRBJ1-2; maybe TRBD1 (6 bases). The CDR3 runs 15 residues. Germline V lookup: CDR1 MNHNS, CDR2 SASEGT. For the CDR3, the DNA is TGTGCCAGCAGGGAAGATAGGACAGCATCCTATGGCTACACCTTC. Protein sequence: CASREDRTASYGYTF.